This TCR beta chain appears in the sequencing data of a study of shared clonotypes between healthy human individuals. Background on the study: Plates per donor: three CD4 naive, three CD4 memory, two CD8 naive, one CD8 memory.

Method: immunoSEQ multiplex PCR; TCRdb's copy keeps in-frame clones and lacks some. The data contain roughly 700,000 clones, about 74% of them seen just once; the ten biggest clones take up around 1.6%. J lost 3 bases, V lost 4 bases, and 0 bases had no gene match. The CDR3 totals 13 residues. Germline V CDR1 and CDR2: MDHEN, SYDVKM. The chain couples TRBV28 to TRBJ2-5; 9 nucleotides agree with TRBD2. This receptor was taken from a woman in her 30s in good health. Sequencing input: memory CD4+ T cells sorted from blood. Specified subset: CD45RA-negative fraction. In DNA form, the CDR3 reads TGTGCCAGCAGTTCTAGCGGGAAAGAGACCCAGTACTTC. This encodes CASSSSGKETQYF.